This TCR beta chain was obtained from a study of siplizumab effects on memory and regulatory T cells (dated by TCRdb to between 2017 and 2020). Regarding the complete study: The study examined how the anti-CD2 antibody siplizumab affects alloreactive T-cell subsets in allogeneic mixed lymphocyte reactions built from human PBMCs. What the work shows at the level of the full study, not this receptor alone: For roughly 75-97% of proliferating CD4+ or CD8+ clones, no naive or memory phenotype could be assigned. Whether proliferating Tregs from siplizumab cultures were suppressive was not functionally confirmed. Among mappable alloreactive CD4+ clones, an average Treg-derived fraction of about 70% was observed with siplizumab, compared with approximately 26% in control reactions. The cumulative frequency of alloreactive sequences that could be traced back to unstimulated CD4+ memory T cells was significantly reduced by siplizumab. Compared with memory T cells, unstimulated naive T cells appeared more diverse, and naive cells seemed to make a substantial contribution to the alloresponse. Because sequences at frequencies below about 10^-5 were poorly captured, only a minor fraction of alloreactive clones could be mapped back to unstimulated subsets.

TCRbeta CDR3 sequencing was performed on sorted unstimulated T cells and on proliferating T cells recovered from mixed lymphocyte reactions. Fresh whole blood from approximately ten HLA-typed healthy donors was used to isolate PBMCs. Unstimulated CD4+ regulatory T cells were FACS-sorted to map the origin of alloreactive clones. Its CDR3 holds 12 amino acids, cysteine through phenylalanine. Only the CDR3 DNA stays, 36 bases, in frame from base 1. As encoded in the germline V gene, CDR1 is ENHRY while CDR2 is SYGVKD. Relative to germline, V is missing 6 bases and J is missing 11 bases, with 6 bases of the junction outside any gene match. About this clone: This receptor's antigen is unknown. Nothing much larger sits one base from this clone, and base qualities are not available.

The method was the immunoSEQ multiplex PCR assay. The deep sequencing platform assayed some 90,000 TCR templates per sample. Genomic DNA extracted from sorted T cells was used for TCRbeta CDR3 sequencing. The paper's processing steps were these. Clonal analysis of TCRbeta CDR3 data was done in the R programming language. Comparing unstimulated samples against CFSE-low samples taken after the reaction was how alloreactive CD4+ and CD8+ clones were defined. Regulatory or non-regulatory origin was assigned to alloreactive CD4+ clones by matching of sequences to sorted unstimulated Treg and non-Treg repertoires. What TCRdb holds here is the immuneACCESS table cut down to in-frame rearrangements. Part of the clones is not present; checked against another copy, under half of the missing clones reflect an unresolved V gene, and the others are unexplained. V, J and clone size are taken as reported in that table, and D and trimming were inferred from the DNA itself. This sample holds some 70,000 clones; 88% were observed only once. The top ten clones comprise around 1.8% of the sample.

The sequence was collected from a human donor in good health. Sequenced material: Tregs sorted from blood. The chain links TRBV10-3 with TRBJ2-3; TRBD1 matches 9 bases in the middle. The CDR3 region: CAISTGQGLQYF. The nucleotide sequence is TGTGCCATCAGCACTGGACAGGGGTTGCAGTATTTT.